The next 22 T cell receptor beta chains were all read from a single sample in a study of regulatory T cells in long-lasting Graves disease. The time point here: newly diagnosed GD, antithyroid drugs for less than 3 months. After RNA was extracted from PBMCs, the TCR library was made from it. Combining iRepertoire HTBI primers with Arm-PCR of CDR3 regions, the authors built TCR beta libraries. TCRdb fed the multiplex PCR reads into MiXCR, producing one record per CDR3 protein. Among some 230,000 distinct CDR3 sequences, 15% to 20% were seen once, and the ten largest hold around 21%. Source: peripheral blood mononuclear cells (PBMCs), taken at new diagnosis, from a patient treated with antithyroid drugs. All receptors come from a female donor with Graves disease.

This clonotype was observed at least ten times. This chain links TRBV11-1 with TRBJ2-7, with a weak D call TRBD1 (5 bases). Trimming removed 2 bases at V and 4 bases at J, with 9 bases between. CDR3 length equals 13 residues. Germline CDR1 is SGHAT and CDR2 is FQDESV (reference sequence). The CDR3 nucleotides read TGTGCCAGCAGCTTAAGACAGCGATACGAGCAGTACTTC. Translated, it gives CASSLRQRYEQYF.

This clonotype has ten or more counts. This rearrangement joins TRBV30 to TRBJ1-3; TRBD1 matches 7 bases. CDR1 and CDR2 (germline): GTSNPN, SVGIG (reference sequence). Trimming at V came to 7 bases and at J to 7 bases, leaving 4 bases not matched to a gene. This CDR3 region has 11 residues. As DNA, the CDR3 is TGTGCCTTCCCCAGGGGGAACACCATATATTTT. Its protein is CAFPRGNTIYF.

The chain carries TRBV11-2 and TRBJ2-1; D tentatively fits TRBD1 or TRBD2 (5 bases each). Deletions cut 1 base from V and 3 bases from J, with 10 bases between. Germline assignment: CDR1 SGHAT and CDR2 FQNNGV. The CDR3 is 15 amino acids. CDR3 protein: CASSLGGANYNEQFF. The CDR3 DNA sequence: TGTGCCAGCAGCTTAGGAGGGGCGAACTACAATGAGCAGTTCTTC. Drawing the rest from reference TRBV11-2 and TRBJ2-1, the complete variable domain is EAGVAQSPRYKIIEKRQSVAFWCNPISGHATLYWYQQILGQGPKLLIQFQNNGVVDDSQLPKDRFSAERLKGVDSTLKIQPAKLEDSAVYLCASSLGGANYNEQFFGPGTRLTVL.

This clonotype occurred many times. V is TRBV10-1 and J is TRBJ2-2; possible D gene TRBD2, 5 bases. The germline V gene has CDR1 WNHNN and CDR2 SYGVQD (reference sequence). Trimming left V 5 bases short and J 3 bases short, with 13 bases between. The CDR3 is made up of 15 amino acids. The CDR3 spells CASSPRDYDTGELFF. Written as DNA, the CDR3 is TGCGCCAGCAGTCCCCGGGATTACGACACCGGGGAGCTGTTTTTT.

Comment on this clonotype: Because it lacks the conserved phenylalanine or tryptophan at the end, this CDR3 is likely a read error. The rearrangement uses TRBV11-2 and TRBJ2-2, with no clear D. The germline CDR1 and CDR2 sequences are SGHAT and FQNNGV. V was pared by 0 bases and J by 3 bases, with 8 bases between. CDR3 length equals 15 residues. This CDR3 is CASSLDRYYTGELFV. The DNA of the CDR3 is TGTGCCAGCAGCTTAGATCGTTACTACACCGGGGAGCTGTTTGTT.

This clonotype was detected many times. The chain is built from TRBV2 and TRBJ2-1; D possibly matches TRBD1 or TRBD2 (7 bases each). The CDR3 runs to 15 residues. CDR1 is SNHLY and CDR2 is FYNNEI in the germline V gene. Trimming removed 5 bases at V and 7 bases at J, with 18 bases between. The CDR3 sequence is CASSSRLAGGNEQFF. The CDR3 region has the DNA TGTGCCAGCAGTTCCCGACTAGCAGGGGGAAATGAGCAGTTCTTC.

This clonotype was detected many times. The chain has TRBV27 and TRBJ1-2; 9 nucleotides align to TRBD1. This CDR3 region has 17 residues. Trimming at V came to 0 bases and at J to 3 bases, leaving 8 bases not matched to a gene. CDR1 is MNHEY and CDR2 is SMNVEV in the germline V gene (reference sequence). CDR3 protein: CASSLSIRDRADYGYTF. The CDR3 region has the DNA TGTGCCAGCAGTTTATCAATTAGGGACAGGGCAGACTATGGCTACACCTTC.

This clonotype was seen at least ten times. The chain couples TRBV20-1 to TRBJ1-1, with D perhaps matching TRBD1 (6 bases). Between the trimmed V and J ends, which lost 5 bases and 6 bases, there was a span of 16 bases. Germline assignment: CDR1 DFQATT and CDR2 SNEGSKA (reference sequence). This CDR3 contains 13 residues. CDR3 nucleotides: TGCAGTGCTTTCCCCCGAGGGGGGTCTGAAGCTTTCTTT. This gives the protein CSAFPRGGSEAFF.

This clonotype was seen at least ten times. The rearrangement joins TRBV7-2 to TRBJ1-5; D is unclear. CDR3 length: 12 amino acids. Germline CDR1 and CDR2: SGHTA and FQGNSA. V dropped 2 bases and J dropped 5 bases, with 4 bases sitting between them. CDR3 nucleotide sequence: TGTGCCAGCAGCTTAAACCATCAGCCCCAGCATTTT. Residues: CASSLNHQPQHF.

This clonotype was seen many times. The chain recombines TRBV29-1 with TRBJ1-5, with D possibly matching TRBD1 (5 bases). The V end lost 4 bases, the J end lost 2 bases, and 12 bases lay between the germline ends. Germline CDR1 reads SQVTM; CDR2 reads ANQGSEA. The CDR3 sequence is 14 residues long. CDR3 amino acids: CSVATESGNQPQHF. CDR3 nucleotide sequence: TGCAGCGTTGCGACAGAGAGCGGCAATCAGCCCCAGCATTTT.

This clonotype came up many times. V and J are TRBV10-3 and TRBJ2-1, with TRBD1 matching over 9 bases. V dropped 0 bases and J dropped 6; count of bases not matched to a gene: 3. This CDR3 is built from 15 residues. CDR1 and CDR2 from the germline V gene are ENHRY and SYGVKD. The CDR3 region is CAISESLDRGNEQFF. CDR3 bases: TGTGCCATCAGTGAGTCGCTGGACAGGGGCAATGAGCAGTTCTTC.

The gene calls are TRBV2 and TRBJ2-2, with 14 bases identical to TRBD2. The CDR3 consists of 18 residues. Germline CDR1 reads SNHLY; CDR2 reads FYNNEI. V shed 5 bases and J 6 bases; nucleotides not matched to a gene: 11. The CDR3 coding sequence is TGTGCCAGCAGTCCTCGACCGGGACTAGCGGGAGTACCCGGGGAGCTGTTTTTT. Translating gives CASSPRPGLAGVPGELFF.

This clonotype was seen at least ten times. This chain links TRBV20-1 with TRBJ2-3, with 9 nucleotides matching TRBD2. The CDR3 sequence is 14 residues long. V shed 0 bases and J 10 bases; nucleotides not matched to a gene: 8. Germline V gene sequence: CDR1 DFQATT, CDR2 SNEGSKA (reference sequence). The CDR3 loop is CSARDPLAGWAQYF. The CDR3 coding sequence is TGCAGTGCTAGAGATCCTCTAGCGGGATGGGCGCAGTATTTT.

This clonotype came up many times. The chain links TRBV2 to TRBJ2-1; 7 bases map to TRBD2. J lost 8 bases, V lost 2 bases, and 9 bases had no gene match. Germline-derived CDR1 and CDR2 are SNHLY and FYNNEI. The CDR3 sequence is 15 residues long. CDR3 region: CASSESRSRGDEQFF. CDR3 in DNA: TGTGCCAGCAGTGAATCGCGAAGTCGGGGGGATGAGCAGTTCTTC.

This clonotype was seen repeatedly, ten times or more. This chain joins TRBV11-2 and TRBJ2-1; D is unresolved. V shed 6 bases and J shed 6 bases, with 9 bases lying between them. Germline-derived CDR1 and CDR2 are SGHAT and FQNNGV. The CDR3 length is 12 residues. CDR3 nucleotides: TGTGCCAGCAGTCAGGCCGGCAATGAGCAGTTCTTC. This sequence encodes CASSQAGNEQFF.

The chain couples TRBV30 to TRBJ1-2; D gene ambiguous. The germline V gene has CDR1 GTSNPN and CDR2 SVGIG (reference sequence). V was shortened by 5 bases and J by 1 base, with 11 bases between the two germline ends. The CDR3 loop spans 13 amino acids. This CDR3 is CAWETTHNYGYTF. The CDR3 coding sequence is TGTGCCTGGGAGACTACCCATAACTATGGCTACACCTTC.

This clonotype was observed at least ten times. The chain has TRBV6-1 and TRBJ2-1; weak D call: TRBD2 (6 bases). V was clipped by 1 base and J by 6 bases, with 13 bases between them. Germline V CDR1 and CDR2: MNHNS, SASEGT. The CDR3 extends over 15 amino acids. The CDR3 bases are TGTGCCAGCAGTGAAGTTGGGGGGTTGTTCAATGAGCAGTTCTTC. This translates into CASSEVGGLFNEQFF.

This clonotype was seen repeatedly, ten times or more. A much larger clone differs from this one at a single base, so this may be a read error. The CDR3 nucleotides are TGTGCCAGCAGCTTAGCGGGAGAACGCCACGAGACCCAGTACTTC. Its translation: CASSLAGERHETQYF. J is TRBJ2-5 and V is TRBV2, with 9 nucleotides matching TRBD2. The J segment lost 5 bases and the V segment lost 6 bases, leaving 10 bases of the junction unmatched. CDR1 and CDR2 (germline): SNHLY, FYNNEI. This CDR3 has 15 amino acids.

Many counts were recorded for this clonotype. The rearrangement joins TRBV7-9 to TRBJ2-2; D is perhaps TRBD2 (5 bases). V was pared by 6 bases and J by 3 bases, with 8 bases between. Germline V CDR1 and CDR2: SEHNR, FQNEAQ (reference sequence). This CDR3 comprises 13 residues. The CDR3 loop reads CASSSDYTGELFF. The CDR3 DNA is TGTGCCAGCAGTAGCGATTACACCGGGGAGCTGTTTTTT.

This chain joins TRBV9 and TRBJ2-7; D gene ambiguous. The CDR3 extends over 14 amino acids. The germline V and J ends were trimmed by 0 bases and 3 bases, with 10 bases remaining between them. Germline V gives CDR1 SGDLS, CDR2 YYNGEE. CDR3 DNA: TGTGCCAGCAGCGTAGACACAGCAAACTACGAGCAGTACTTC. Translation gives CASSVDTANYEQYF.

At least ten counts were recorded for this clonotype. The CDR3 bases are TGTGCCAGCAGCTTAGATCAGGGAATAGATACGCAGTATTTT. This gives the protein CASSLDQGIDTQYF. The genes are TRBV7-2 and TRBJ2-3; the D gene is possibly TRBD1 (5 bases). Looked up from germline, CDR1 is SGHTA and CDR2 is FQGNSA. V was trimmed by 1 base and J by 5 bases, leaving 10 bases between them. The length of the CDR3 is 14 residues.

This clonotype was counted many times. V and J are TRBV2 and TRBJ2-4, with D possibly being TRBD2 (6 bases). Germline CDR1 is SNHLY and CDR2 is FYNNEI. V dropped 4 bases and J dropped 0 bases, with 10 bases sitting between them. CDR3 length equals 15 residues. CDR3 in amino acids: CASSVAAIAKNIQYF. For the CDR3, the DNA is TGTGCCAGCAGTGTAGCGGCAATAGCCAAAAACATTCAGTACTTC.